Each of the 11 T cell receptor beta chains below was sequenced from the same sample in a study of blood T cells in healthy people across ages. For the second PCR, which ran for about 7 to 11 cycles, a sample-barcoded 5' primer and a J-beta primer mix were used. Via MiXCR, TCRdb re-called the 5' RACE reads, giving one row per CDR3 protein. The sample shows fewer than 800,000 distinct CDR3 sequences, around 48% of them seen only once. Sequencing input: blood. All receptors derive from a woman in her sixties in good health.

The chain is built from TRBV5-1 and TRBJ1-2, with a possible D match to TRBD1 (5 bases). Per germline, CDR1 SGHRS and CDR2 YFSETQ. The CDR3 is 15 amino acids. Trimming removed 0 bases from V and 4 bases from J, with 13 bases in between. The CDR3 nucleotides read TGCGCCAGCAGCTTGGGGGACGCAGGATTCTATGGCTACACCTTC. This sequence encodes CASSLGDAGFYGYTF. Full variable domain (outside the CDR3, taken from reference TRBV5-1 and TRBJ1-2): KAGVTQTPRYLIKTRGQQVTLSCSPISGHRSVSWYQQTPGQGLQFLFEYFSETQRNKGNFPGRFSGRQFSNSRSEMNVSTLELGDSALYLCASSLGDAGFYGYTFGSGTRLTVV.

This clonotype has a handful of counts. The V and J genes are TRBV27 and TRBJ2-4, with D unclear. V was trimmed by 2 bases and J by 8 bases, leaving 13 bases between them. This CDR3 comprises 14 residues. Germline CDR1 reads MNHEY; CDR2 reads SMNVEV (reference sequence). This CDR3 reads CASSLRSALDIQYF. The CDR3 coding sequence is TGTGCCAGCAGTTTAAGGTCAGCCCTTGACATTCAGTACTTC.

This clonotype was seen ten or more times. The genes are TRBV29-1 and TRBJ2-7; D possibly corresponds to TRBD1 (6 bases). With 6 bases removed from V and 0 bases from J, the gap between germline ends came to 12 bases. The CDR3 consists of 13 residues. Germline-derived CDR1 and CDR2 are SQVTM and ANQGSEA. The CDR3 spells CSVSDRDSYEQYF. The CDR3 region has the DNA TGCAGCGTGTCGGACAGAGACTCCTACGAGCAGTACTTC.

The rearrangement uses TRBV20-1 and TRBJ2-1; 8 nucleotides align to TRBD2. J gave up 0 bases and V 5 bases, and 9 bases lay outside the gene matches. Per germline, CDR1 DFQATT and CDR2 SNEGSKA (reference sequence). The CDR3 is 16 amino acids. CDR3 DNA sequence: TGCAGTGCTGAAACCGGGACTAGGAGCTCCTACAATGAGCAGTTCTTC. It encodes CSAETGTRSSYNEQFF.

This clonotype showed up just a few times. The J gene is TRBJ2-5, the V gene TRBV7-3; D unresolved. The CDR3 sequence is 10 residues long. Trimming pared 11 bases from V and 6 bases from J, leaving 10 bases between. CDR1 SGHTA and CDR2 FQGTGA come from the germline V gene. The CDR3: CAGQEKTQYF. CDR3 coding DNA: TGTGCCGGCCAAGAAAAGACCCAGTACTTC.

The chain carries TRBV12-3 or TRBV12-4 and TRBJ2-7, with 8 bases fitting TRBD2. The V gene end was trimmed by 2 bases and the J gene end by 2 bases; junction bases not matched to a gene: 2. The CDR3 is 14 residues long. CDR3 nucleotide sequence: TGTGCCAGCAGTTTAACTAGCGGCCCCTACGAGCAGTACTTC. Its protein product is CASSLTSGPYEQYF.

CDR3 protein: CASSEPGGTYEQYF. Written as DNA, the CDR3 is TGTGCCAGCAGTGAACCTGGCGGCACCTACGAGCAGTACTTC. The gene calls are TRBV6-1 and TRBJ2-7; D unresolved. V gave up 2 bases and J gave up 2 bases, with 10 bases separating them. In germline, CDR1 is MNHNS, CDR2 SASEGT. The CDR3 consists of 14 residues.

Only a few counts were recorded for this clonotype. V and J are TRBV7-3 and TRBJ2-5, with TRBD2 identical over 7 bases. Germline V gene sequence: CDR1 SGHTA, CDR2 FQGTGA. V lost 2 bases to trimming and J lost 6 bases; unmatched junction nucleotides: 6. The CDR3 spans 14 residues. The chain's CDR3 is CASSLRGGSQTQYF. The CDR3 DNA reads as TGTGCCAGCAGCTTACGGGGCGGGAGTCAGACCCAGTACTTC.

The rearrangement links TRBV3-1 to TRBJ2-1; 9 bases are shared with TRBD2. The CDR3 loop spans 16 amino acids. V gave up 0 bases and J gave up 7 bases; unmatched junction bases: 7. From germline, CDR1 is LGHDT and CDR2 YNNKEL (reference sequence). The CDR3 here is CASSQEWTSVWNEQFF. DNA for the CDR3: TGTGCCAGCAGCCAAGAATGGACTAGCGTTTGGAATGAGCAGTTCTTC.

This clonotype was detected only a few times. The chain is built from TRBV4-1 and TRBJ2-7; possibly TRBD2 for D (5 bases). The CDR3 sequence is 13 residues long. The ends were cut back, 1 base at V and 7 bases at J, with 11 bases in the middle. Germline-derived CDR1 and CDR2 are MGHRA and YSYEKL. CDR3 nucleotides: TGCGCCAGCAGCCAAGGGCCAGCGGATGAGCAGTACTTC. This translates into CASSQGPADEQYF.

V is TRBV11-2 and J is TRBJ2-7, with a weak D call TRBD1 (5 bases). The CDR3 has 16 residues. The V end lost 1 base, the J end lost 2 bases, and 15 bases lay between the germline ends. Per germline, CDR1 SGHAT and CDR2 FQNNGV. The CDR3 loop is CASSLAGIIRAYEQYF. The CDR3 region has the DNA TGTGCCAGCAGCTTAGCAGGGATCATCAGAGCCTACGAGCAGTACTTC.